The 28 T cell receptor beta chains given below trace back to one sample, sequenced in a study of monozygotic twins with cystic fibrosis (dated by TCRdb to about 2021). To prepare the library, the immunoSEQ multiplex PCR assay was applied. TCRdb took over this immuneACCESS table, retaining in-frame rearrangements with V and J assigned. Such tables are incomplete; in checked studies, under half of the missing clones stem from an unresolved V gene, and the remainder is unexplained. In this sample the table shows tens of thousands of clones, more than 55% of which occur a single time. 0.7% to 1% of the sample belongs to the ten largest clones. The material sequenced was blood. The receptors were sampled from a girl between 5 and 17 years old with cystic fibrosis.

The rearrangement links TRBV5-1 to TRBJ2-1, with 11 positions matching TRBD2. CDR1 and CDR2 (germline): SGHRS, YFSETQ. The CDR3 covers 15 residues. V gave up 4 bases and J gave up 8 bases; unmatched junction bases: 8. The CDR3 DNA sequence: TGCGCCAGCAGCATAGGGACTAGCGGCCCCCATGAGCAGTTCTTC. Its translation: CASSIGTSGPHEQFF.

The chain uses TRBV2 and TRBJ2-7; 7 bases agree with TRBD1. Germline CDR1 SNHLY, CDR2 FYNNEI. The CDR3 sequence is 12 residues long. Trimming removed 10 bases from V and 3 bases from J; junction bases left unmatched: 6. The CDR3 sequence is CATRGTVYEQYF. As DNA, the CDR3 is TGTGCCACCAGAGGGACAGTCTACGAGCAGTACTTC.

The chain couples TRBV7-2 to TRBJ1-5, with 7 bases matching TRBD1. Germline loops: CDR1 SGHTA, CDR2 FQGNSA. The CDR3 is 15 amino acids. V was pared by 2 bases and J by 7 bases, with 8 bases of the junction left unmatched. The CDR3 spells CASSLSPQGGQPQHF. Here the CDR3 DNA reads TGTGCCAGCAGCTTAAGTCCTCAGGGGGGACAGCCCCAGCATTTT.

V gene TRBV7-9 combines with J gene TRBJ2-1, with no clear D. The CDR3 is 15 amino acids. V lost 5 bases and J lost 4, with 15 bases in between. CDR1 and CDR2 (germline): SEHNR, FQNEAQ (reference sequence). CDR3 bases: TGTGCCAGCAGCCCCGGGCCGACCTCTTACAATGAGCAGTTCTTC. Protein product: CASSPGPTSYNEQFF.

The chain recombines TRBV5-4 with TRBJ1-3, with D unresolved. Per germline, CDR1 SGHNT and CDR2 YYREEE (reference sequence). There are 15 residues in the CDR3. Trimming pared 4 bases from V and 0 bases from J, leaving 11 bases between. The CDR3 reads CASSGGRSSGNTIYF. The CDR3 DNA sequence: TGTGCCAGCAGCGGCGGACGGAGCTCTGGAAACACCATATATTTT.

This clone was detected a few times. V is TRBV18 and J is TRBJ1-4; D gene uncertain. This CDR3 contains 14 residues. Germline CDR1 is KGHSH and CDR2 is LQKENI. Trimming stripped 0 bases from V and 3 bases from J, with 5 bases between. The CDR3 DNA is TGTGCCAGCTCACCACCGTTACCTAATGAAAAACTGTTTTTT. Translating gives CASSPPLPNEKLFF.

The chain couples TRBV7-9 to TRBJ1-2, with 9 bases matching TRBD1. CDR1 is SEHNR, CDR2 FQNEAQ, per germline (reference sequence). The trim removed 3 bases at V and 1 base at J, leaving 3 bases unmatched. The CDR3 runs to 15 residues. The CDR3 loop is CASSFPGQGNYGYTF. The CDR3 DNA sequence: TGTGCCAGCAGCTTCCCGGGACAGGGTAACTATGGCTACACCTTC.

In this sample, this clone turned up a few times. This rearrangement joins TRBV2 to TRBJ2-7; D could derive from TRBD1 or TRBD2 (5 bases each). CDR3 size: 15 residues. Trimming shortened V by 2 bases and J by 7 bases, and 18 bases separated the two germline ends. Germline V CDR1 and CDR2: SNHLY, FYNNEI. The CDR3 loop is CASSELPGAPGEQYF. CDR3 in DNA: TGTGCCAGCAGTGAACTCCCCGGGGCTCCGGGGGAGCAGTACTTC.

The chain is built from TRBV9 and TRBJ2-5; 8 positions agree with TRBD2. There are 15 residues in the CDR3. Trimming cost V 2 bases and J 5 bases; bases outside gene matches: 8. Germline assignment: CDR1 SGDLS and CDR2 YYNGEE. The CDR3 reads CASSVGAGGMETQYF. DNA for the CDR3: TGTGCCAGCAGCGTCGGGGCGGGAGGTATGGAGACCCAGTACTTC.

The V gene is TRBV2, the J gene TRBJ1-1; TRBD1 is a possible D gene (5 bases). The CDR3 totals 13 residues. Germline V lookup: CDR1 SNHLY, CDR2 FYNNEI. V was shortened by 8 bases and J by 1 base, with 11 bases between the two germline ends. The CDR3 nucleotides read TGTGCCAGCGACGACGGGGGGAACACTGAAGCTTTCTTT. It translates to CASDDGGNTEAFF.

This chain links TRBV7-6 with TRBJ2-7; tentative D call: TRBD1 (7 bases). V was clipped by 1 base and J by 2 bases, with 15 bases between them. This CDR3 is built from 16 residues. Germline values: CDR1 SGHVS, CDR2 FNYEAQ. CDR3: CASSLVGGGATYEQYF. The CDR3, as DNA: TGTGCCAGCAGCTTAGTTGGAGGGGGCGCGACCTACGAGCAGTACTTC.

The rearrangement links TRBV5-6 to TRBJ1-1; unclear D gene. Germline V gives CDR1 SGHDT, CDR2 YYEEEE. Trimming shortened V by 5 bases and J by 11 bases, and 16 bases separated the two germline ends. This CDR3 has 12 amino acids. CDR3 nucleotides: TGTGCCAGCAGAAGCCTGGGCCGTCGGGCTTTCTTT. Protein product: CASRSLGRRAFF. Full variable domain (rest looked up from reference TRBV5-6 and TRBJ1-1): DAGVTQSPTHLIKTRGQQVTLRCSPKSGHDTVSWYQQALGQGPQFIFQYYEEEERQRGNFPDRFSGHQFPNYSSELNVNALLLGDSALYLCASRSLGRRAFFGQGTRLTVV.

The genes are TRBV7-9 and TRBJ2-1; TRBD2 aligns across 12 bases. The junction had 8 bases not matched to a gene; V was cut back by 1 base and J by 16 bases. Germline-derived CDR1 and CDR2 are SEHNR and FQNEAQ (reference sequence). The CDR3 consists of 14 residues. The DNA of the CDR3 is TGTGCCAGCAGCTTAGAATCACTAGCGGGAGGTTACTTCTTC. Amino acids: CASSLESLAGGYFF.

J is TRBJ2-1 and V is TRBV19, with 9 bases aligning to TRBD2. This CDR3 is built from 16 residues. J lost 8 bases, V lost 4 bases, and 12 bases had no gene match. Germline CDR1 is LNHDA and CDR2 is SQIVND (reference sequence). The CDR3 DNA reads TGTGCCAGTAGTAAGGCTAGCGGGACACTTATCGATGAGCAGTTCTTC. This gives the protein CASSKASGTLIDEQFF.

The chain combines TRBV6-1 with TRBJ1-2; D is unclear. Germline values: CDR1 MNHNS, CDR2 SASEGT. This CDR3 contains 18 residues. V lost 2 bases to trimming and J lost 4 bases, with 23 bases between them. The CDR3 protein is CASSEKQTGITLLYGYTF. CDR3 nucleotide sequence: TGTGCCAGCAGTGAAAAACAGACCGGGATTACCTTACTCTATGGCTACACCTTC.

The rearrangement joins TRBV15 to TRBJ2-1; TRBD2 agrees at 10 bases. Germline V lookup: CDR1 LNHNV, CDR2 YYDKDF (reference sequence). The CDR3 runs 17 residues. V lost 0 bases, J lost 4 bases, and 6 bases stayed unmatched. The CDR3 protein is CATSRDPLAGVYNEQFF. The CDR3 bases are TGTGCCACCAGCAGAGATCCCCTAGCGGGAGTTTACAATGAGCAGTTCTTC.

The chain carries TRBV4-3 and TRBJ2-5, with a tentative D call TRBD2 (5 bases). CDR3 length: 18 amino acids. Deletions cut 0 bases from V and 2 bases from J, with 19 bases between. Germline V gene lookup returns CDR1 LGHNA and CDR2 YSLEER. The CDR3 DNA sequence: TGCGCCAGCAGCCAAGATTGGGGTCGGGGTGTATCTCAAGAGACCCAGTACTTC. Protein sequence: CASSQDWGRGVSQETQYF.

Here the CDR3 reads CASSSTGTPEGYTF. Here the CDR3 DNA reads TGTGCCAGCAGCTCAACCGGGACACCTGAAGGCTACACCTTC. The chain recombines TRBV7-9 with TRBJ1-2, with D perhaps TRBD1 (6 bases). The CDR3 is 14 amino acids. Germline V CDR1 and CDR2: SEHNR, FQNEAQ (reference sequence). V was trimmed by 4 bases and J by 8 bases, leaving 17 bases between them. Together with reference TRBV7-9 and TRBJ1-2, the CDR3 gives the full variable domain: DTGVSQNPRHKITKRGQNVTFRCDPISEHNRLYWYRQTLGQGPEFLTYFQNEAQLEKSRLLSDRFSAERPKGSFSTLEIQRTEQGDSAMYLCASSSTGTPEGYTFGSGTRLTVV.

The chain is built from TRBV10-3 and TRBJ2-7; 7 nucleotides agree with TRBD2. Germline-derived CDR1 and CDR2 are ENHRY and SYGVKD. The length of the CDR3 is 14 residues. The V segment lost 8 bases and the J segment 2 bases; nucleotides outside the gene matches: 9. CDR3 in DNA: TGTGCCATCGGTTCGGCAGCGGGACCCTACGAGCAGTACTTC. It yields the protein CAIGSAAGPYEQYF.

This clone has a handful of counts. The chain is built from TRBV2 and TRBJ1-5; D unclear. Trimming removed 6 bases from V and 7 bases from J, with 13 bases in between. The CDR3 is made up of 13 amino acids. From germline, CDR1 is SNHLY and CDR2 FYNNEI. The CDR3 loop reads CASRPRGGQPQHF. DNA for the CDR3: TGTGCCAGCAGGCCGCGGGGAGGCCAGCCCCAGCATTTT.

The V call is TRBV28, the J call TRBJ2-7, with D unclear. The CDR3 is 13 amino acids. Per germline, CDR1 MDHEN and CDR2 SYDVKM. With 7 bases removed from V and 3 bases from J, the gap between germline ends came to 13 bases. CDR3 amino acids: CASNTNPGYEQYF. In nucleotides, the CDR3 is TGTGCCAGCAATACTAATCCCGGCTACGAGCAGTACTTC.

The chain carries TRBV2 and TRBJ2-4, with no clear D. Trimming took 3 bases from V and 7 from J, leaving 7 bases between them. In germline, CDR1 is SNHLY, CDR2 FYNNEI. This CDR3 region has 12 residues. The CDR3 coding sequence is TGTGCCAGCAGTGACGGTCGGAACATTCAGTACTTC. Its translation is CASSDGRNIQYF.

This chain links TRBV6-5 with TRBJ1-1, with 8 positions matching TRBD1. There are 14 residues in the CDR3. After removal of 5 bases from V and 6 bases from J, the junction contained 8 bases not matched to a gene. Germline assignment: CDR1 MNHEY and CDR2 SVGAGI. The CDR3 reads CASSPGQGRAEAFF. The DNA for the CDR3 is TGTGCCAGCAGTCCCGGACAGGGAAGGGCTGAAGCTTTCTTT.

The count of this clone is one. The chain has TRBV5-8 and TRBJ2-7; 11 bases agree with TRBD2. This CDR3 region has 15 residues. CDR1 and CDR2 from the germline V gene are SGHTS and YDEGEE. The ends lost 7 bases at V and 4 bases at J; junction bases unmatched: 10. The CDR3 loop reads CASCERASGGYEQYF. The CDR3, as DNA: TGTGCCAGCTGCGAAAGGGCTAGCGGGGGGTACGAGCAGTACTTC.

This clone has more than one count but fewer than ten. DNA for the CDR3: TGTGCCAGCGCACAGGGACCGAACACTGAAGCTTTCTTT. It codes for CASAQGPNTEAFF. J is TRBJ1-1 and V is TRBV7-3, with D tentatively TRBD1 (6 bases). Per the germline V gene, CDR1 is SGHTA and CDR2 is FQGTGA. The CDR3 contains 13 residues. Trimming pared 8 bases from V and 1 base from J, leaving 11 bases between.

The V call is TRBV19, the J call TRBJ1-2; 8 positions match TRBD1. The germline V gene has CDR1 LNHDA and CDR2 SQIVND (reference sequence). This CDR3 has 14 amino acids. After removal of 9 bases from V and 4 bases from J, the junction contained 10 bases not matched to a gene. CDR3 coding DNA: TGTGCCAGCCTAAGCAGACAGGGGACCTATGGCTACACCTTC. Translation: CASLSRQGTYGYTF.

The chain carries TRBV5-1 and TRBJ2-3, with 11 bases lining up with TRBD2. The germline CDR1 and CDR2 sequences are SGHRS and YFSETQ. J was trimmed by 7 bases and V by 0 bases; bases with no gene match: 7. This CDR3 contains 16 residues. CDR3: CASSLDLAGGGNTQYF. The CDR3, as DNA: TGCGCCAGCAGCTTGGATCTAGCGGGAGGAGGTAATACGCAGTATTTT.

V and J are TRBV15 and TRBJ1-1, with no clear D. The CDR3 contains 14 residues. Trimming stripped 1 base from V and 2 bases from J, with 8 bases between. Germline CDR1 LNHNV, CDR2 YYDKDF (reference sequence). This chain's CDR3 is CATSRAFRNTEAFF. DNA for the CDR3: TGTGCCACCAGCAGAGCTTTCCGAAACACTGAAGCTTTCTTT.